The 26 T cell receptor beta chains given below trace back to one sample, sequenced in a study of shared clonotypes between healthy human individuals. Measured with immunoSEQ multiplex PCR; TCRdb has only the in-frame clones, and not every one. The sample has about 670,000 clones; around 72% are singletons. The sample consisted of memory CD4+ T cells sorted from blood. Subset specified: CD45RA-negative fraction. The receptors derive from a woman aged 25 to 39 in good health.

V usage is TRBV9 and J usage is TRBJ1-2; TRBD1 aligns across 8 bases. V was pared by 0 bases and J by 0 bases, with 4 bases of the junction left unmatched. CDR1 and CDR2 from the germline V gene are SGDLS and YYNGEE. The CDR3 sequence is 16 residues long. The CDR3 sequence is CASSVEQQGANYGYTF. The CDR3 DNA is TGTGCCAGCAGCGTAGAGCAACAGGGGGCTAACTATGGCTACACCTTC. Supplemented by reference TRBV9 and TRBJ1-2, the full variable domain reads DSGVTQTPKHLITATGQRVTLRCSPRSGDLSVYWYQQSLDQGLQFLIQYYNGEERAKGNILERFSAQQFPDLHSELNLSSLELGDSALYFCASSVEQQGANYGYTFGSGTRLTVV.

CDR3 protein: CASSPMGTGNTGELFF. For the CDR3, the DNA is TGTGCCAGTAGTCCGATGGGGACAGGGAATACCGGGGAGCTGTTTTTT. The rearrangement links TRBV19 to TRBJ2-2; TRBD1 matches at 9 bases. Germline lookup yields CDR1 LNHDA and CDR2 SQIVND (reference sequence). V was pared by 5 bases and J by 5 bases, with 9 bases of the junction left unmatched. There are 16 residues in the CDR3.

V is TRBV4-2 and J is TRBJ2-3, with TRBD2 identical over 14 bases. Per germline, CDR1 LGHNA and CDR2 YNFKEQ. This CDR3 is 18 amino acids long. V lost 3 bases to trimming and J lost 0 bases; unmatched junction nucleotides: 5. CDR3 protein: CASSHTGTSGGSTDTQYF. CDR3 nucleotides: TGTGCCAGCAGCCACACCGGGACTAGCGGGGGTAGCACAGATACGCAGTATTTT.

The V call is TRBV27, the J call TRBJ2-7; TRBD2 is a possible D gene (6 bases). The CDR3 spans 15 residues. Trimming pared 3 bases from V and 0 bases from J, leaving 12 bases between. Germline V CDR1 and CDR2: MNHEY, SMNVEV (reference sequence). CDR3 sequence: CASSFSAGFSYEQYF. The CDR3 DNA sequence: TGTGCCAGCAGTTTTTCTGCGGGGTTCTCCTACGAGCAGTACTTC.

J is TRBJ2-7 and V is TRBV5-8, with D maybe TRBD1 (6 bases). Germline CDR1 reads SGHTS; CDR2 reads YDEGEE. The length of the CDR3 is 14 residues. V was cut by 1 base and J by 1 base, with 9 bases left in between. The CDR3 coding sequence is TGTGCCAGCAGCTTGATTGGACAGTCCTACGAGCAGTACTTC. Amino acids: CASSLIGQSYEQYF.

The chain combines TRBV6-5 with TRBJ2-2, with 7 positions matching TRBD1. Germline V CDR1 and CDR2: MNHEY, SVGAGI. V lost 6 bases, J lost 5 bases, and 9 bases stayed unmatched. The length of the CDR3 is 15 residues. In nucleotides, the CDR3 is TGTGCCAGCAGACCCCCGTCACAGGGGACCGGGGAGCTGTTTTTT. Translating it yields CASRPPSQGTGELFF.

J is TRBJ2-5 and V is TRBV20-1; no firm D call. CDR3 size: 11 residues. V gave up 8 bases and J gave up 0 bases, with 7 bases separating them. Germline loops: CDR1 DFQATT, CDR2 SNEGSKA (reference sequence). CDR3 in DNA: TGCAGTCCCCGGGACCAAGAGACCCAGTACTTC. It specifies CSPRDQETQYF.

The table lists this clone with a few counts. CDR3 residues: CASSPDGGPSTDTQYF. The CDR3 coding sequence is TGTGCCAGCAGTCCGGACGGTGGGCCTAGCACAGATACGCAGTATTTT. This chain uses TRBV28 with TRBJ2-3, with D hard to call. The CDR3 is 16 amino acids. The V gene's germline CDR1 is MDHEN and CDR2 SYDVKM. V was shortened by 5 bases and J by 0 bases, with 15 bases between the two germline ends.

The J gene is TRBJ2-5, the V gene TRBV2; a possible D gene is TRBD2 (6 bases). Trimming removed 5 bases from V and 2 bases from J, with 18 bases in between. Germline loops: CDR1 SNHLY, CDR2 FYNNEI. This CDR3 spans 16 amino acids. This chain's CDR3 is CASSPRDGSIQETQYF. The CDR3 DNA sequence: TGTGCCAGCAGTCCTCGGGACGGGAGCATACAAGAGACCCAGTACTTC.

A few counts support this clone. This rearrangement joins TRBV5-1 to TRBJ1-5; TRBD1 matches at 9 bases. The CDR3 is 16 amino acids. Per germline, CDR1 SGHRS and CDR2 YFSETQ. V trimming: 1 base; J trimming: 7 bases; junction bases outside the gene matches: 9. In DNA, the CDR3 is TGCGCCAGCAGCTTGACGGGGGACAGGGAAGGCCAGCCCCAGCATTTT. This gives the protein CASSLTGDREGQPQHF.

This chain joins TRBV5-6 and TRBJ2-3, with D maybe TRBD1 (5 bases). Trimming removed 4 bases at V and 6 bases at J, with 24 bases between. Per the germline V gene, CDR1 is SGHDT and CDR2 is YYEEEE. The CDR3 is 17 residues long. The DNA for the CDR3 is TGTGCCAGCAGCGGCGTCGGGCTTGCAGCAGGGATCGATACGCAGTATTTT. This sequence encodes CASSGVGLAAGIDTQYF.

This clone has only a few counts. J is TRBJ2-5 and V is TRBV7-9; tentatively, D is TRBD2 (6 bases). V shed 2 bases and J shed 4 bases, with 11 bases lying between them. CDR1 SEHNR and CDR2 FQNEAQ come from the germline V gene (reference sequence). CDR3 length: 14 residues. The CDR3 region has the DNA TGTGCCAGCAGCTTATCGTCCGGGGGAGAGACCCAGTACTTC. It yields the protein CASSLSSGGETQYF.

The rearrangement uses TRBV29-1 and TRBJ2-5; 9 nucleotides match TRBD2. The J segment lost 7 bases and the V segment lost 6 bases, leaving 15 bases of the junction unmatched. This CDR3 has 15 amino acids. Germline V CDR1 and CDR2: SQVTM, ANQGSEA. As DNA, the CDR3 is TGCAGCGTCACCTCTCCCGCGGGAGGGTCGTGGACCCAGTACTTC. Protein: CSVTSPAGGSWTQYF.

This clone was recorded many times. The rearrangement uses TRBV5-1 and TRBJ1-3, with a tentative D call TRBD1 (6 bases). V was clipped by 0 bases and J by 1 base, with 11 bases between them. This CDR3 region has 16 residues. CDR1 SGHRS and CDR2 YFSETQ come from the germline V gene. CDR3 loop: CASSLELGTSGNTIYF. For the CDR3, the DNA is TGCGCCAGCAGCTTGGAGTTAGGGACATCTGGAAACACCATATATTTT.

The chain links TRBV11-2 to TRBJ1-3; 8 bases map to TRBD1. The trim removed 5 bases at V and 0 bases at J, leaving 6 bases unmatched. The CDR3 sequence is 16 residues long. Germline values: CDR1 SGHAT, CDR2 FQNNGV. This CDR3 reads CASSPDREASGNTIYF. In DNA form, the CDR3 reads TGTGCCAGCAGCCCGGACAGGGAGGCCTCTGGAAACACCATATATTTT.

The CDR3 is CASRGDSGELFF. In DNA, the CDR3 is TGCGCCAGCAGGGGGGACAGCGGGGAGCTGTTTTTT. The J gene is TRBJ2-2, the V gene TRBV5-1, with 7 nucleotides matching TRBD1. The V gene's germline CDR1 is SGHRS and CDR2 YFSETQ. The CDR3 spans 12 residues. With V trimmed by 5 bases and J by 7 bases, 2 bases remained unmatched.

This chain links TRBV2 with TRBJ2-3; 7 nucleotides line up with TRBD2. The CDR3 covers 14 residues. Germline loops: CDR1 SNHLY, CDR2 FYNNEI. The V and J ends lost 5 bases and 4 bases, in that order; junction bases with no gene match: 6. The DNA of the CDR3 is TGTGCCAGCAGTCCGGCGGGAGCGGCAGATACGCAGTATTTT. Protein: CASSPAGAADTQYF.

The chain employs TRBV28 and TRBJ2-1; 9 nucleotides match TRBD2. Germline V lookup: CDR1 MDHEN, CDR2 SYDVKM. V gave up 5 bases and J gave up 8 bases; unmatched junction bases: 16. This CDR3 has 17 residues. Here the CDR3 DNA reads TGTGCCAGCAGTCACCTCGAGGGGGCGGGAGGGCCAGATGAGCAGTTCTTC. This encodes CASSHLEGAGGPDEQFF.

The V gene is TRBV7-9, the J gene TRBJ1-1; D is ambiguous. This CDR3 is built from 14 residues. Trimming removed 1 base from V and 1 base from J, with 7 bases in between. Germline V gene sequence: CDR1 SEHNR, CDR2 FQNEAQ (reference sequence). CDR3 nucleotide sequence: TGTGCCAGCAGCTTAGGTGAGGGGAACACTGAAGCTTTCTTT. It translates to CASSLGEGNTEAFF.

The chain uses TRBV7-8 and TRBJ2-7; TRBD2 aligns across 9 bases. The CDR3 runs to 15 residues. CDR1 SGHVS and CDR2 FQNEAQ come from the germline V gene. Trimming took 3 bases from V and 3 from J; bases not matched to a gene: 6. CDR3 DNA: TGTGCCAGCAGCTTTCAAGGTAGCGGGAGCTACGAGCAGTACTTC. Translation gives CASSFQGSGSYEQYF.

The chain is built from TRBV10-3 and TRBJ2-7; D may correspond to TRBD1 or TRBD2 (5 bases each). Trimming left V 4 bases short and J 2 bases short, with 18 bases between. This CDR3 contains 16 residues. Germline V lookup: CDR1 ENHRY, CDR2 SYGVKD. CDR3 amino acids: CAISVEDTTRPYEQYF. The DNA for the CDR3 is TGTGCCATCAGTGTGGAGGACACAACTAGGCCCTACGAGCAGTACTTC.

Only a few counts were recorded for this clone. The chain combines TRBV9 with TRBJ2-7, with D uncertain. V was cut by 0 bases and J by 3 bases, with 13 bases left in between. In germline, CDR1 is SGDLS, CDR2 YYNGEE. This CDR3 spans 15 amino acids. The CDR3 DNA follows: TGTGCCAGCAGCGTAGGTCGAGACTTCGACTACGAGCAGTACTTC. Amino acids: CASSVGRDFDYEQYF. The variable domain in full, completed from reference TRBV9 and TRBJ2-7, reads DSGVTQTPKHLITATGQRVTLRCSPRSGDLSVYWYQQSLDQGLQFLIQYYNGEERAKGNILERFSAQQFPDLHSELNLSSLELGDSALYFCASSVGRDFDYEQYFGPGTRLTVT.

The V gene is TRBV30, the J gene TRBJ1-1; D gene uncertain. The V end lost 3 bases, the J end lost 0 bases, and 8 bases lay between the germline ends. Germline V gene data show CDR1 as GTSNPN and CDR2 as SVGIG (reference sequence). CDR3 length: 13 residues. As DNA, the CDR3 is TGTGCCTGGAGGAACCTTATGAACACTGAAGCTTTCTTT. Translation gives CAWRNLMNTEAFF.

The CDR3 here is CASSFQRDREYTF. CDR3 in DNA: TGTGCCAGCAGCTTCCAACGGGACAGGGAGTACACCTTC. This rearrangement joins TRBV11-2 to TRBJ1-2; 9 bases are a match to TRBD1. With 3 bases clipped from V and 11 bases from J, the junction kept 7 bases outside the gene matches. Per germline, CDR1 SGHAT and CDR2 FQNNGV. This CDR3 is 13 amino acids long.

Only one count was recorded for this clone. The V call is TRBV2, the J call TRBJ2-2, with 7 bases lining up with TRBD2. Losses at the gene ends were 5 bases for V and 4 bases for J; bases not matched to a gene: 4. Germline V gives CDR1 SNHLY, CDR2 FYNNEI. The CDR3 is 14 amino acids. CDR3 protein: CASSRLAATGELFF. In nucleotides, the CDR3 is TGTGCCAGCAGTAGGCTAGCGGCCACCGGGGAGCTGTTTTTT.

The genes are TRBV5-5 and TRBJ2-2, with D perhaps being TRBD1 or TRBD2 (5 bases each). The germline gives CDR1 SGHKS, CDR2 YYEKEE (reference sequence). The V and J ends lost 7 bases and 3 bases respectively, with 13 bases between them. The CDR3 is made up of 14 amino acids. CDR3 region: CASEGAGHTGELFF. The CDR3 bases are TGTGCCAGCGAAGGGGCGGGCCACACCGGGGAGCTGTTTTTT.